A single sample gave rise to the 11 T cell receptor beta chains below, sequenced in a study of blood T cell repertoires in COVID-19. Using immunoSEQ multiplex PCR, the repertoire was profiled, and TCRdb retains in-frame clones only, with some absent. The data contain about 120,000 clones, around 87% of them seen just once; the ten biggest clones take up approximately 7.7%. The sequencing sample was made of peripheral blood. The receptors originated from a human donor in a cohort sampled during active COVID-19.

This chain connects TRBV2 to TRBJ2-6; 12 bases agree with TRBD2. Germline values: CDR1 SNHLY, CDR2 FYNNEI. The CDR3 is made up of 18 amino acids. Trimming cost V 3 bases and J 4 bases; bases outside gene matches: 7. The CDR3 reads CASSDSLAGGLGANVLTF. The CDR3 DNA follows: TGTGCCAGCAGTGACAGTCTAGCGGGAGGGCTGGGGGCCAACGTCCTGACTTTC. The full variable domain, rest sourced from reference TRBV2 and TRBJ2-6, is EPEVTQTPSHQVTQMGQEVILRCVPISNHLYFYWYRQILGQKVEFLVSFYNNEISEKSEIFDDQFSVERPDGSNFTLKIRSTKLEDSAMYFCASSDSLAGGLGANVLTFGAGSRLTVL.

The chain joins TRBV19 to TRBJ1-2; no clear D gene. Between the trimmed V and J ends, which lost 5 bases and 7 bases, there was a span of 20 bases. CDR1 is LNHDA and CDR2 is SQIVND in the germline V gene (reference sequence). This CDR3 spans 15 amino acids. The CDR3 DNA reads TGTGCCAGTAGTCCCCCGGGAGGGCGTTCGGGTGGCTACACCTTC. Translated: CASSPPGGRSGGYTF.

The V call is TRBV19, the J call TRBJ2-7; 10 bases are shared with TRBD1. CDR1 and CDR2 from the germline V gene are LNHDA and SQIVND (reference sequence). The J segment lost 4 bases and the V segment lost 4 bases, leaving 4 bases of the junction unmatched. The CDR3 is made up of 14 amino acids. This CDR3 is CASSTGQGRYEQYF. CDR3 in DNA: TGTGCCAGTAGTACGGGACAGGGGAGGTACGAGCAGTACTTC.

This clone appeared once. This chain joins TRBV19 and TRBJ1-1; possibly TRBD1 for D (5 bases). The CDR3 consists of 13 residues. Germline assignment: CDR1 LNHDA and CDR2 SQIVND (reference sequence). Between the trimmed V and J ends, which lost 6 bases and 2 bases, there was a span of 10 bases. The chain's CDR3 is CASRTTANTEAFF. The CDR3 nucleotides are TGTGCCAGTAGGACGACAGCTAACACTGAAGCTTTCTTT.

This chain links TRBV3-1 (or the pseudogene TRBV3-2) with TRBJ2-1; 9 bases fit TRBD1. In germline, CDR1 is LGHDT, CDR2 YNNKEL (reference sequence). The junction had 11 bases not matched to a gene; V was cut back by 6 bases and J by 5 bases. The CDR3 contains 16 residues. CDR3 DNA sequence: TGTGCCAGCAGATTTAGAACAGGGGGCGCGGACAATGAGCAGTTCTTC. This translates into CASRFRTGGADNEQFF.

The gene calls are TRBV27 and TRBJ2-6; weak D call: TRBD2 (5 bases). The CDR3 is 16 amino acids. V dropped 5 bases and J dropped 4 bases, with 15 bases sitting between them. Germline V gene lookup returns CDR1 MNHEY and CDR2 SMNVEV (reference sequence). DNA of the CDR3: TGTGCCAGCAGTCGGGAAAGGGTATCAGGGGCCAACGTCCTGACTTTC. This gives the protein CASSRERVSGANVLTF.

This clone was observed a handful of times. The chain couples TRBV6-1 to TRBJ2-7, with D possibly being TRBD2 (6 bases). Between the trimmed V and J ends, which lost 3 bases and 1 base, there was a span of 19 bases. CDR1 and CDR2 from the germline V gene are MNHNS and SASEGT. This CDR3 comprises 17 residues. CDR3 amino acids: CASSEGRGTAYSYEQYF. In DNA, the CDR3 is TGTGCCAGCAGTGAGGGTCGGGGGACGGCCTATTCCTACGAGCAGTACTTC.

The chain recombines TRBV16 with TRBJ2-5; TRBD1 matches at 9 bases. Germline V gene sequence: CDR1 KGHSY, CDR2 FQNENV. The trim removed 5 bases at V and 5 bases at J, leaving 6 bases unmatched. The length of the CDR3 is 14 residues. The CDR3 protein is CASSLGQGFETQYF. The CDR3 coding sequence is TGTGCCAGCAGCTTGGGACAGGGATTCGAGACCCAGTACTTC.

The rearrangement joins TRBV10-1 to TRBJ2-1; D gene ambiguous. The CDR3 runs 15 residues. Germline V gene lookup returns CDR1 WNHNN and CDR2 SYGVQD (reference sequence). The germline V and J ends were trimmed by 0 bases and 13 bases, with 19 bases remaining between them. CDR3 loop: CASSESIEVVSSQFF. CDR3 nucleotides: TGCGCCAGCAGTGAGTCTATCGAGGTCGTTTCCTCACAGTTCTTC.

The chain has TRBV7-3 and TRBJ2-5; the match to TRBD2 covers 9 bases. This CDR3 is built from 15 residues. J lost 5 bases, V lost 1 base, and 5 bases had no gene match. Germline loops: CDR1 SGHTA, CDR2 FQGTGA. This CDR3 is CASSLNAGGPETQYF. As DNA, the CDR3 is TGTGCCAGCAGCTTAAATGCGGGGGGGCCGGAGACCCAGTACTTC.

V and J are TRBV6-5 and TRBJ2-1; tentative D call: TRBD1 (5 bases). V lost 5 bases, J lost 9 bases, and 14 bases lay in between. Germline-derived CDR1 and CDR2 are MNHEY and SVGAGI. CDR3 length: 13 amino acids. The CDR3 reads CASSLRQLVEQFF. The CDR3 coding sequence is TGTGCCAGCAGTCTCCGACAGCTCGTTGAGCAGTTCTTC.